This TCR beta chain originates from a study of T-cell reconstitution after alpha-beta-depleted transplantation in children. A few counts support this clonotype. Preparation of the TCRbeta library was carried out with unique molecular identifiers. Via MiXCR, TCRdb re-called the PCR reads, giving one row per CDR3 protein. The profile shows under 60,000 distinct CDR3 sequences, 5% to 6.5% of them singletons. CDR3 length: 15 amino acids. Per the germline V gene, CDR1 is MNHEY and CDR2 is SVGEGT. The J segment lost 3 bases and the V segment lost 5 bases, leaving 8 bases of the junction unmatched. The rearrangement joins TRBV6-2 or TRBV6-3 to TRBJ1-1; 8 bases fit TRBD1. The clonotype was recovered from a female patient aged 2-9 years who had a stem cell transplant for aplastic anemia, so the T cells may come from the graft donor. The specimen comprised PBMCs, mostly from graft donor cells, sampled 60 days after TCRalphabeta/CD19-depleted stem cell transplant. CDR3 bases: TGTGCCAGCAGTAGAAAATCGGACAGGGACACTGAAGCTTTCTTT. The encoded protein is CASSRKSDRDTEAFF.